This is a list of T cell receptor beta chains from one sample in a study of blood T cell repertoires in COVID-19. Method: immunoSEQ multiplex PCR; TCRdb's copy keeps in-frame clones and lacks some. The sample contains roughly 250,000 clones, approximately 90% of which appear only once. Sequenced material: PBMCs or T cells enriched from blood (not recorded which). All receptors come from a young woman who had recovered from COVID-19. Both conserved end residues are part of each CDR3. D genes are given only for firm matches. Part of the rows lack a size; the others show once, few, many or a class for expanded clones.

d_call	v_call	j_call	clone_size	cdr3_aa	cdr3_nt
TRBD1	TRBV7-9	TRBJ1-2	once	CASSQNGGRGLLSGYTF	TGTGCCAGCAGCCAAAACGGCGGCAGGGGGCTTCTGAGTGGCTACACCTTC
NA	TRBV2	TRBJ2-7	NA	CASRWRDYEQYF	TGTGCCAGCAGGTGGAGGGACTACGAGCAGTACTTC
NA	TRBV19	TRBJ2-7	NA	CASREGNEQYF	TGTGCCAGTAGGGAGGGTAACGAGCAGTACTTC
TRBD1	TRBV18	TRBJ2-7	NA	CASSPGQASYEQYF	TGTGCCAGCTCACCGGGACAGGCCTCCTACGAGCAGTACTTC
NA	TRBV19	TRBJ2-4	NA	CASSTNLGNIQYF	TGTGCCAGTAGTACCAACCTAGGAAACATTCAGTACTTC
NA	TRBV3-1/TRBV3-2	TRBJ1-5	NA	CASSQGGNQPQHF	TGTGCCAGCAGCCAAGGAGGCAATCAGCCCCAGCATTTT
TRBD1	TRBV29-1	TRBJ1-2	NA	CSVQGGGYTF	TGCAGCGTCCAGGGGGGTGGCTACACCTTC
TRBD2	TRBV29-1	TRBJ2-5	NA	CSVEGLAGVVETQYF	TGCAGCGTTGAAGGCCTAGCGGGGGTGGTAGAGACCCAGTACTTC
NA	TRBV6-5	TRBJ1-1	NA	CASSRVRGEAFF	TGTGCCAGCTCGAGGGTACGAGGAGAAGCTTTCTTT
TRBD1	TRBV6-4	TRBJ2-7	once	CASSDLLLGQGAINEQYF	TGTGCCAGCAGTGACCTACTATTAGGACAGGGGGCAATCAACGAGCAGTACTTC
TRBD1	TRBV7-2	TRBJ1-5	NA	CASSPRTGHQPQHF	TGTGCCAGCAGCCCGCGGACAGGGCATCAGCCCCAGCATTTT
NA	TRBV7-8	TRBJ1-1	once	CASSLARDMNTEAFF	TGTGCCAGCAGCTTAGCGCGGGATATGAACACTGAAGCTTTCTTT
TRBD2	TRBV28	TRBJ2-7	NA	CASSKNSEGTSGLYEQYF	TGTGCCAGCAGCAAAAACTCCGAAGGGACTAGCGGACTCTACGAGCAGTACTTC
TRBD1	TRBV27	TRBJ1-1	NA	CASSLMGQREAFF	TGTGCCAGCAGTTTAATGGGACAGCGCGAAGCTTTCTTT
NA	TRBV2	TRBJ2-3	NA	CASSERRTDTQYF	TGTGCCAGCAGTGAAAGGAGGACAGATACGCAGTATTTT
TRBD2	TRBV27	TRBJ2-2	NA	CASAPGLAGTTNTGELFF	TGTGCCAGCGCGCCGGGACTAGCGGGAACTACGAACACCGGGGAGCTGTTTTTT
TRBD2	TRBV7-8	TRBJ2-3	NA	CASSLGPSGGTDTQYF	TGTGCCAGCAGCTTAGGTCCTAGCGGGGGTACAGATACGCAGTATTTT
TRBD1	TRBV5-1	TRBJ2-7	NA	CASSALRQGSEQYF	TGCGCCAGCAGCGCGCTTAGACAGGGAAGCGAGCAGTACTTC
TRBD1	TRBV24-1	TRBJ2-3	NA	CATSDSGTGRTDTQYF	TGTGCCACCAGTGATTCCGGGACAGGGCGCACAGATACGCAGTATTTT
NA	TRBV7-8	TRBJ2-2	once	CAAHQENTGELFF	TGTGCCGCCCATCAGGAGAACACCGGGGAGCTGTTTTTT
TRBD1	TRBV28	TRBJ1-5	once	CASTSTGANRKYSNQPQHF	TGTGCCAGCACCTCGACAGGGGCAAATCGAAAATATAGCAATCAGCCCCAGCATTTT
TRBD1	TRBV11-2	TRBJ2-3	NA	CASSLRDRSTDTQYF	TGTGCCAGCAGCCTCCGGGACAGGAGCACAGATACGCAGTATTTT
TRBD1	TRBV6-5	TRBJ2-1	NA	CASSYRDRGINEQFF	TGTGCCAGCAGTTACCGGGACAGGGGGATCAATGAGCAGTTCTTC
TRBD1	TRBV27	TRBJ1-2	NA	CASRSSRGPVNGYTF	TGTGCCAGCAGATCAAGCAGGGGGCCAGTGAATGGCTACACCTTC
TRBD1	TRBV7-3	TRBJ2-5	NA	CASSSTGTGMGETQYF	TGTGCCAGCAGCTCCACCGGGACAGGGATGGGAGAGACCCAGTACTTC
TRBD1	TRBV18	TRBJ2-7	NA	CASSTGTVDEQYF	TGTGCCAGCTCAACCGGGACAGTGGACGAGCAGTACTTC
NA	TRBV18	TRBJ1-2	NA	CASSPLRQENYGYTF	TGTGCCAGCTCACCCTTACGACAGGAAAACTATGGCTACACCTTC
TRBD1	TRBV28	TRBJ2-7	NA	CASAAGTGTYEQYF	TGTGCCAGCGCAGCCGGGACAGGGACCTACGAGCAGTACTTC
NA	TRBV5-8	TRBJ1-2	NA	CASSLGARGGYTF	TGTGCCAGCAGCTTGGGGGCCAGGGGTGGCTACACCTTC
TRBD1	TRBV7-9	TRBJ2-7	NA	CASSLSRQGAPYEQYF	TGTGCCAGCAGCTTATCGCGACAGGGGGCCCCCTACGAGCAGTACTTC
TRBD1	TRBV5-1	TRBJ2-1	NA	CASSRTRTGYNEQFF	TGCGCCAGCAGCCGTACTAGGACAGGCTACAATGAGCAGTTCTTC
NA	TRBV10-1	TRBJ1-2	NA	CASSESAGGGYTF	TGCGCCAGCAGTGAGTCTGCAGGCGGGGGCTACACCTTC
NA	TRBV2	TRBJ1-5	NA	CASSTGNQPQHF	TGTGCCAGCAGTACAGGTAATCAGCCCCAGCATTTT
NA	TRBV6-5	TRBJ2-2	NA	CASSYGGYTGELFF	TGTGCCAGCAGTTACGGGGGGTACACCGGGGAGCTGTTTTTT
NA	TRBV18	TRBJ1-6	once	CASSIGQKGLNSPLHF	TGTGCCAGCTCAATTGGACAAAAGGGACTTAATTCACCCCTCCACTTT
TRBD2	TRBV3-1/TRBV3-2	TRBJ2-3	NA	CASSQVLAGGLRGSTDTQYF	TGTGCCAGCAGCCAAGTGCTAGCGGGGGGCCTGCGGGGTAGCACAGATACGCAGTATTTT
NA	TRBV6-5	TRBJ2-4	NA	CASTLESPTGNIQYF	TGTGCCAGCACCCTAGAGTCCCCAACGGGAAACATTCAGTACTTC
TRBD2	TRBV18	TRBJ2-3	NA	CASSPWRIAGGPTDTQYF	TGTGCCAGCTCACCTTGGAGGATAGCGGGAGGGCCAACAGATACGCAGTATTTT
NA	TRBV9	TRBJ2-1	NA	CASSLRLDSVSYNEQFF	TGTGCCAGCAGCCTTCGACTCGACTCTGTCTCCTACAATGAGCAGTTCTTC
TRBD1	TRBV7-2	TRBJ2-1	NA	CASSPNRDRVINEQFF	TGTGCCAGCAGCCCAAACCGGGACAGGGTAATCAATGAGCAGTTCTTC
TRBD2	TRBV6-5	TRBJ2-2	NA	CASSYSSGGAGELFF	TGTGCCAGCAGTTACTCGAGTGGGGGGGCCGGGGAGCTGTTTTTT
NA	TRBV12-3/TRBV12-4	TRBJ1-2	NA	CASSSPQGGYTF	TGTGCCAGCAGTTCACCCCAGGGGGGCTACACCTTC
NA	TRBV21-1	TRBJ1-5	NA	CASSKEGYVRTQPQHF	TGTGCCAGCAGCAAAGAGGGGTACGTGCGGACACAGCCCCAGCATTTT
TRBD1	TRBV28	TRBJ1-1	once	CASSFGQGGGTEAFF	TGTGCCAGCAGTTTTGGACAGGGAGGAGGTACTGAAGCTTTCTTT
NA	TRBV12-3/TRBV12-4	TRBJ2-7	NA	CASSLGLREQYF	TGTGCCAGCAGCCTCGGACTTCGCGAGCAGTACTTC
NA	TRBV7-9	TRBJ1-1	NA	CASSSPRVGNTEAFF	TGTGCCAGCAGCTCCCCCAGGGTCGGGAACACTGAAGCTTTCTTT
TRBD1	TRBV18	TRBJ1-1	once	CASSATGGTEAFF	TGTGCCAGCTCCGCGACAGGGGGCACTGAAGCTTTCTTT
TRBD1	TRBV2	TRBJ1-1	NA	CAEQTGVNTEAFF	TGTGCCGAACAAACAGGGGTGAACACTGAAGCTTTCTTT
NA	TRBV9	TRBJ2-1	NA	CASSHHNEQFF	TGTGCCAGCAGCCATCACAATGAGCAGTTCTTC
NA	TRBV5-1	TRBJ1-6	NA	CASSPGHKNSPLHF	TGCGCCAGCAGCCCCGGACACAAAAATTCACCCCTCCACTTT
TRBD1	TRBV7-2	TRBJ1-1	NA	CASSPTGVSGTEAFF	TGTGCCAGCAGCCCAACAGGGGTTTCGGGTACTGAAGCTTTCTTT
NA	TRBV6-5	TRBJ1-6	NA	CASSRGGRNSPLHF	TGTGCCAGCAGCCGAGGTGGTAGGAATTCACCCCTCCACTTT
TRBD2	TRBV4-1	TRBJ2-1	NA	CASSQDQRGALYYNEQFF	TGCGCCAGCAGCCAAGATCAGCGGGGGGCCCTTTACTACAATGAGCAGTTCTTC
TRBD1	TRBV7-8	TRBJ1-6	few	CASSYTGGGPPLHF	TGTGCCAGCAGCTATACAGGGGGCGGTCCACCCCTCCACTTT
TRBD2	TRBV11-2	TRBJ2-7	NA	CASSPGTSGAYEQYF	TGTGCCAGCAGCCCCGGGACTAGCGGAGCCTACGAGCAGTACTTC
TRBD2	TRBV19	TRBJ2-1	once	CASSPPLAGGRYEQFF	TGTGCCAGTAGTCCGCCGCTAGCGGGGGGTCGGTATGAGCAGTTCTTC
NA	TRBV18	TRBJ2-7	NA	CASSPEQKLYEQYF	TGTGCCAGCTCACCAGAGCAAAAGCTCTACGAGCAGTACTTC
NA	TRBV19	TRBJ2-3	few	CASTRTGLLTDTQYF	TGTGCCAGCACTAGGACGGGACTCCTCACAGATACGCAGTATTTT
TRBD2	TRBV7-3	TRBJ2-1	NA	CASSLKVGGAHNEQFF	TGTGCCAGCAGCTTAAAGGTCGGGGGGGCCCACAATGAGCAGTTCTTC
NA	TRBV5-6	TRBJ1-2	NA	CASSLNGFSYTF	TGTGCCAGCAGCTTGAACGGGTTTAGCTACACCTTC